Following are 25 T cell receptor beta chains from one sample sequenced in a study of regulatory T cells in long-lasting Graves disease. Investigators prepared the TCR beta libraries by applying iRepertoire HTBI primers and Arm-PCR of CDR3 regions. TCRdb reanalysed the multiplex PCR reads using MiXCR and keeps one entry per CDR3 protein. The sample shows a few hundred thousand distinct CDR3 sequences, 14% of them seen only once. Sample time point: newly diagnosed GD, antithyroid drugs for less than 3 months. Following extraction of RNA from PBMCs, that RNA was used to make the TCR library. This sample was shared with a second study, whose subject was T cells in Graves' hyperthyroidism and ophthalmopathy.

The specimen was peripheral blood mononuclear cells (PBMCs), collected at new diagnosis, from a patient treated with antithyroid drugs. The source of these receptors is a woman aged 45 to 65 with Graves disease.

This clonotype appeared many times. This chain joins TRBV5-1 and TRBJ1-5; the D is unclear. The V end was cut by 4 bases, the J end by 4 bases, with 15 bases between. CDR1 SGHRS and CDR2 YFSETQ come from the germline V gene. The CDR3 spans 15 residues. The CDR3 DNA reads TGCGCCAGCAGCGTGGAGGGTCGGGATAATCAGCCCCAGCATTTT. Protein: CASSVEGRDNQPQHF.

J is TRBJ2-7 and V is TRBV20-1, with 10 bases that match TRBD2. V gave up 1 base and J gave up 0 bases; unmatched junction bases: 3. Germline loops: CDR1 DFQATT, CDR2 SNEGSKA (reference sequence). The CDR3 loop spans 15 amino acids. The chain's CDR3 is CSARAGTSVSYEQYF. Written as DNA, the CDR3 is TGCAGTGCTAGAGCCGGGACTAGCGTCTCCTACGAGCAGTACTTC.

In regard to this clonotype: With a much larger clone just one base away, this may be a read error. The chain recombines TRBV11-2 with TRBJ2-1; D gene uncertain. The germline CDR1 and CDR2 sequences are SGHAT and FQNNGV. The CDR3 length is 13 residues. Here the CDR3 DNA reads TGTGCCAGCAGTCCAGCCACGTACAATGAGCAGTCCTTC. Amino acid sequence: CASSPATYNEQSF.

This clonotype is medium-sized within its sample. One end of the junction varies from germline; a read error may be responsible. This chain connects TRBV12-3 or TRBV12-4 to TRBJ2-7; D ambiguous. This CDR3 is 11 amino acids long. CDR3 residues: CASSLGYEQYF. CDR3 bases: TGTGCCAGCAGCTTAGGGTACGAGCAGTACTTC.

The J gene is TRBJ1-4, the V gene TRBV10-3; 9 nucleotides match TRBD1. Germline V CDR1 and CDR2: ENHRY, SYGVKD. There are 16 residues in the CDR3. The junction had 9 bases not matched to a gene; V was cut back by 3 bases and J by 7 bases. The CDR3 reads CAISDLKTGGGEKLFF. DNA of the CDR3: TGTGCCATCAGTGACCTAAAGACAGGGGGAGGTGAAAAACTGTTTTTT.

This clonotype has at least ten counts. The rearrangement uses TRBV6-1 and TRBJ2-5, with D possibly TRBD1 on 6 matching bases. CDR1 and CDR2 from the germline V gene are MNHNS and SASEGT. The CDR3 covers 16 residues. V was shortened by 6 bases and J by 3 bases, with 20 bases between the two germline ends. CDR3 sequence: CASSSDFYRVEETQYF. CDR3 DNA: TGTGCCAGCAGCTCCGATTTTTACAGGGTGGAAGAGACCCAGTACTTC.

A remark on this clonotype: The germline gene is not matched at one end of the junction; a read error may be the cause. V and J are TRBV5-4 and TRBJ1-3; unclear D gene. CDR3 length equals 15 residues. Per germline, CDR1 SGHNT and CDR2 YYREEE (reference sequence). This CDR3 reads CASSLGLSSGNTLYF. The CDR3 nucleotides read TGTGCCAGCAGCTTAGGCTTAAGCTCTGGAAACACCCTATATTTT.

This clonotype was seen at least ten times. The rearrangement links TRBV11-3 to TRBJ2-2; the D gene is possibly TRBD2 (6 bases). This CDR3 has 16 residues. Germline CDR1 and CDR2: SGHNT and YENEEA. The V gene lost 3 bases and the J gene lost 1 base, with 12 bases spanning the gap. CDR3 protein: CASSLFDSGNTGELFF. The CDR3 DNA is TGTGCCAGCAGCTTGTTTGATAGCGGGAACACCGGGGAGCTGTTTTTT.

This chain connects TRBV7-2 to TRBJ2-3, with 8 bases fitting TRBD1. The V segment lost 1 base and the J segment 3 bases; nucleotides outside the gene matches: 6. The germline CDR1 and CDR2 sequences are SGHTA and FQGNSA. The CDR3 contains 16 residues. The CDR3 protein is CASSLGTGRRTDTQYF. DNA for the CDR3: TGTGCCAGCAGCTTAGGGACAGGGAGAAGGACAGATACGCAGTATTTT.

Only a few counts were recorded for this clonotype. V gene TRBV20-1 combines with J gene TRBJ1-5, with 7 bases matching TRBD1. The CDR3 sequence is 16 residues long. Germline V gives CDR1 DFQATT, CDR2 SNEGSKA (reference sequence). The V and J ends lost 2 bases and 4 bases, in that order; junction bases with no gene match: 11. The CDR3 DNA reads as TGCAGTGCTAGACAACCCAGACAGGGTCGAAATCAGCCCCAGCATTTT. It specifies CSARQPRQGRNQPQHF.

Concerning this clonotype itself: Possible read error: a much larger clone is one base away. The chain carries TRBV18 and TRBJ1-5, with D unclear. The germline V gene has CDR1 KGHSH and CDR2 LQKENI. The CDR3 spans 14 residues. The CDR3 DNA is TGTGCCGGCTCACTGGACCTAAGCAATCAGCCCCAGCATTTT. Translated, it gives CAGSLDLSNQPQHF.

Only a few counts were recorded for this clonotype. One junction end disagrees with the germline gene, perhaps due to a read error. V and J are TRBV6-5 and TRBJ1-5, with 8 positions matching TRBD1. The CDR3 consists of 16 residues. CDR1 is MNHEY and CDR2 is SVGAGI in the germline V gene. For the CDR3, the DNA is TGTGCCAGCAGTTCCCAACAGGGGGTAAGCAATCGGCCCCAGCATTTT. Its protein product is CASSSQQGVSNRPQHF.

This clonotype was seen many times. DNA of the CDR3: TGCGCCAGCAGGTTGCCGGGCTCAACCTACAATGAGCAGTTCTTC. Amino acids: CASRLPGSTYNEQFF. The rearrangement uses TRBV5-1 and TRBJ2-1; no clear D gene. CDR1 is SGHRS, CDR2 YFSETQ, per germline. V was shortened by 5 bases and J by 2 bases, with 14 bases between the two germline ends. CDR3 length: 15 residues.

With respect to this clonotype: With a much larger clone just one base away, this may be a read error. The chain carries TRBV11-2 and TRBJ2-7, with 10 bases matching TRBD1. Trimming at V came to 5 bases and at J to 7 bases, leaving 14 bases not matched to a gene. The CDR3 is 16 amino acids. The germline V gene encodes CDR1 SGHAT and CDR2 FQNNGV. The CDR3 region is CASSPRPQTGGLEQYF. In nucleotides, the CDR3 is TGTGCCAGCAGCCCTAGACCCCAGACAGGGGGCTTAGAGCAGTACTTC.

Ten or more counts support this clonotype. The gene calls are TRBV6-5 and TRBJ2-3; weak D call: TRBD1 (5 bases). In germline, CDR1 is MNHEY, CDR2 SVGAGI. The CDR3 contains 18 residues. The ends were cut back, 0 bases at V and 0 bases at J, with 16 bases in the middle. CDR3 loop: CASSYSLGQGSSTDTQYF. The CDR3 DNA follows: TGTGCCAGCAGTTACTCTCTGGGGCAAGGCTCTAGCACAGATACGCAGTATTTT.

This clonotype has a handful of counts. An end of the junction does not agree with germline; a read error may underlie this. This rearrangement joins TRBV18 to TRBJ2-7, with 10 positions matching TRBD2. The germline CDR1 and CDR2 sequences are KGHSH and LQKENI. This CDR3 spans 15 amino acids. The chain's CDR3 is CASSPPLAGEGEQYF. The CDR3 DNA reads as TGTGCCAGCTCGCCACCTCTAGCGGGAGAGGGCGAGCAGTACTTC.

This chain uses TRBV3-1 with TRBJ1-2, with D unclear. CDR1 and CDR2 from the germline V gene are LGHDT and YNNKEL (reference sequence). With 0 bases removed from V and 4 bases from J, the gap between germline ends came to 9 bases. The CDR3 contains 14 residues. CDR3 sequence: CASSQDATTYGYTF. CDR3 DNA: TGTGCCAGCAGCCAAGACGCGACAACCTATGGCTACACCTTC.

This clonotype was recorded at least ten times. The rearrangement uses TRBV30 and TRBJ2-1; D perhaps matches TRBD1 (5 bases). V gave up 2 bases and J gave up 7 bases, with 12 bases separating them. Germline lookup yields CDR1 GTSNPN and CDR2 SVGIG (reference sequence). This CDR3 has 13 amino acids. The CDR3 spells CAWSLSSGNEQFF. The CDR3 DNA is TGTGCCTGGAGTCTCAGCTCAGGGAATGAGCAGTTCTTC.

This clonotype occurred many times. The chain links TRBV6-1 to TRBJ2-2; D not certain. This CDR3 has 11 residues. The V gene lost 8 bases and the J gene lost 3 bases, with 4 bases spanning the gap. From germline, CDR1 is MNHNS and CDR2 SASEGT. In DNA, the CDR3 is TGTGCCAGCGGAGACACCGGGGAGCTGTTTTTT. This sequence encodes CASGDTGELFF.

This clonotype was recorded many times. The chain employs TRBV28 and TRBJ1-4; TRBD1 matches at 7 bases. Per germline, CDR1 MDHEN and CDR2 SYDVKM. V lost 9 bases to trimming and J lost 6 bases; unmatched junction nucleotides: 4. The CDR3 is 12 residues long. The CDR3 DNA follows: TGTGCCAGTGGGGACAGCGATGAAAAACTGTTTTTT. This translates into CASGDSDEKLFF. Looking up the rest from reference TRBV28 and TRBJ1-4 gives the full variable domain: DVKVTQSSRYLVKRTGEKVFLECVQDMDHENMFWYRQDPGLGLRLIYFSYDVKMKEKGDIPEGYSVSREKKERFSLILESASTNQTSMYLCASGDSDEKLFFGSGTQLSVL.

The rearrangement joins TRBV10-3 to TRBJ1-2, with D possibly TRBD1 on 6 matching bases. V was clipped by 7 bases and J by 1 base, with 25 bases between them. The CDR3 covers 18 residues. Germline V lookup: CDR1 ENHRY, CDR2 SYGVKD. The CDR3 spells CAITSGPFRGAVNYGYTF. The CDR3 coding sequence is TGTGCCATCACCAGTGGTCCGTTCCGGGGGGCTGTTAACTATGGCTACACCTTC.

This clonotype was recorded at least ten times. The DNA for the CDR3 is TGTGCCAGCAGTTTAGACAGGTTATACGAGCAGTACTTC. Protein: CASSLDRLYEQYF. The genes are TRBV28 and TRBJ2-7; D might be TRBD1 (6 bases). The CDR3 spans 13 residues. V lost 2 bases, J lost 4 bases, and 9 bases lay in between. Germline V gene lookup returns CDR1 MDHEN and CDR2 SYDVKM.

This clonotype appeared many times. The chain recombines TRBV2 with TRBJ1-2; D gene uncertain. The CDR3 has 14 residues. Trimming took 5 bases from V and 1 from J, leaving 11 bases between them. CDR1 and CDR2 from the germline V gene are SNHLY and FYNNEI. This CDR3 reads CASSNAQLNYGYTF. CDR3 in DNA: TGTGCCAGCAGTAACGCCCAGCTTAACTATGGCTACACCTTC.

This clonotype was seen a handful of times. Given a much more abundant clone one base away, this may be a read error. It is likely a read error, because the conserved phenylalanine at the end of the CDR3 is missing. This rearrangement joins TRBV20-1 to TRBJ2-1, with 8 nucleotides matching TRBD1. V lost 2 bases to trimming and J lost 9 bases; unmatched junction nucleotides: 3. The CDR3 has 12 residues. Germline CDR1 is DFQATT and CDR2 is SNEGSKA (reference sequence). The CDR3 loop is CSARQGAIEQFL. The CDR3 nucleotides read TGCAGTGCTAGACAGGGGGCCATTGAGCAGTTCCTC.

This clonotype was seen a few times. The chain employs TRBV6-2 or TRBV6-3 and TRBJ2-4; D gene ambiguous. This CDR3 comprises 14 residues. CDR1 and CDR2 from the germline V gene are MNHEY and SVGEGT. V was clipped by 0 bases and J by 6 bases, with 9 bases between them. The CDR3 region is CASSYSIQTNIQYF. The DNA for the CDR3 is TGTGCCAGCAGTTACTCGATCCAGACAAACATTCAGTACTTC.